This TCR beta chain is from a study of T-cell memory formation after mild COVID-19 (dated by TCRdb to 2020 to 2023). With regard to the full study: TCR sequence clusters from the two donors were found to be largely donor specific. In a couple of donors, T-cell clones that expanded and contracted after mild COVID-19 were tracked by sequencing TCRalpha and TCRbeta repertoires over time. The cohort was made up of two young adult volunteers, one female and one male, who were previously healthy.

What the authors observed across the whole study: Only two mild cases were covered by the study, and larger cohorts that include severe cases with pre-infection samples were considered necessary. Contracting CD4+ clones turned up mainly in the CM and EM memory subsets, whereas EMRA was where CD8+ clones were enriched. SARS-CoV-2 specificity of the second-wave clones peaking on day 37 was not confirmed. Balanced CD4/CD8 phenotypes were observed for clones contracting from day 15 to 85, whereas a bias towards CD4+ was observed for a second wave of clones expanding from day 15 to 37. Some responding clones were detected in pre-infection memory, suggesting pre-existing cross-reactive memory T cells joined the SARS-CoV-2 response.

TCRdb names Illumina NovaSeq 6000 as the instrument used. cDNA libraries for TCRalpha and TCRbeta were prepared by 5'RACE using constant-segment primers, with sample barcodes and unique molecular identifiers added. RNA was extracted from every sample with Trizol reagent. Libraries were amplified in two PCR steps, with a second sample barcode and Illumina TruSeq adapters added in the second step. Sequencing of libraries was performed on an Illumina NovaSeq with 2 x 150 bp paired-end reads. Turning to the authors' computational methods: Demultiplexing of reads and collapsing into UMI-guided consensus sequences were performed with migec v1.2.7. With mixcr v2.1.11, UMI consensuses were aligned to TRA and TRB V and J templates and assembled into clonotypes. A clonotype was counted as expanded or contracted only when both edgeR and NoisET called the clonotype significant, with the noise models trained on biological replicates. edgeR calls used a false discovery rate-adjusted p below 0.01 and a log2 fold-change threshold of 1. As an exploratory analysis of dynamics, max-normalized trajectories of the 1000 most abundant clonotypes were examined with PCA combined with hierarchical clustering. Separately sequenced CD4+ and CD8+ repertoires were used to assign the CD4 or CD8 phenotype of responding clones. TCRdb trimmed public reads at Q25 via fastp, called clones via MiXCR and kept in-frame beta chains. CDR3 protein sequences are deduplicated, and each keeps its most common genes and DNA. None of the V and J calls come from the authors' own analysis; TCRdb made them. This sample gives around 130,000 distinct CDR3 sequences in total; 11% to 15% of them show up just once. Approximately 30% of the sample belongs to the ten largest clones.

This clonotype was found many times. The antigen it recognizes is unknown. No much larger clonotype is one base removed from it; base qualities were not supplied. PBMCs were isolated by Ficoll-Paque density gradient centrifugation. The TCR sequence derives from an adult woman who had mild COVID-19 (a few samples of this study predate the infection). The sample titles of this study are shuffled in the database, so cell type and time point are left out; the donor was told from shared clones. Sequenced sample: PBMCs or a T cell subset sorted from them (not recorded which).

CDR3 protein: CASSLAAGELFF. The DNA reads TGTGCCAGCAGCTTGGCGGCCGGGGAGCTGTTTTTT. The V and J genes are TRBV7-3 and TRBJ2-2; there is no confident call for the D gene. V loses 3 bases of germline sequence and J loses 6 bases, and the interval between the two ends is 5 bases. The CDR3, from cysteine to phenylalanine, totals 12 residues. Only the CDR3 region is kept as DNA, spanning 36 bases read in frame from base 1. The germline V gene specifies SGHTA as CDR1 and FQGTGA as CDR2.